This T cell receptor beta chain was found in a study of OX40 agonist ivuxolimab in advanced cancers. At the level of the study: Given to patients was ivuxolimab, an agonistic anti-OX40 (CD134) antibody.

Study-wide results and limits: Researchers did not establish what antigens the expanded peripheral T cells target. People who partly responded at 0.1-3.0 mg/kg had some of the least clonal expansion seen.

Using immunoSEQ multiplex PCR, the repertoire was profiled, and TCRdb retains in-frame clones only, with some absent. The repertoire holds more than 60,000 clones, 90% to 95% seen once, with 15% to 20% in the top ten. In its sample, this clone was seen many times. What it recognizes is unknown. This CDR3 is built from 11 residues. Trimming pared 0 bases from V and 7 bases from J, leaving 3 bases between. Germline values: CDR1 LGHNT, CDR2 FRNRAP. The chain couples TRBV12-5 to TRBJ1-2; D gene uncertain. The TCR comes from an adult with an advanced solid tumor such as melanoma, head and neck, liver or kidney cancer. Material: CD4+ or CD8+ T cells sorted from blood, obtained in a trial of the OX40 agonist ivuxolimab. CDR3 DNA sequence: TGTGCTAGTGGTTTGGTTGGTGGCTACACCTTC. It encodes CASGLVGGYTF.